This entry lists 16 T cell receptor beta chains sequenced from one sample in a study of blood T cells in healthy people across ages. A second about 6 to 12 cycle PCR used barcoded and J-beta primers. From the 5' RACE reads, TCRdb called clonotypes with MiXCR, one entry per CDR3 protein. The sample records about 640,000 distinct CDR3 sequences, approximately 50% being singletons. The specimen sequenced was blood. The origin of the receptors is a man aged 55-75 years in good health.

The chain combines TRBV28 with TRBJ1-2; TRBD1 matches at 7 bases. Germline V gene data show CDR1 as MDHEN and CDR2 as SYDVKM. The junction had 7 bases not matched to a gene; V was cut back by 7 bases and J by 2 bases. This CDR3 is built from 14 residues. The CDR3 DNA reads TGTGCCAGCATCGACCCGGGACAGAACTATGGCTACACCTTC. Residues: CASIDPGQNYGYTF.

This clonotype was seen ten or more times. The gene calls are TRBV18 and TRBJ2-7; D is possibly TRBD1 (5 bases). V dropped 2 bases and J dropped 4 bases, with 9 bases sitting between them. This CDR3 comprises 13 residues. Per germline, CDR1 KGHSH and CDR2 LQKENI. The CDR3: CASSPAGKYEQYF. In DNA form, the CDR3 reads TGTGCCAGCTCACCAGCAGGGAAGTACGAGCAGTACTTC. Looking up the rest from reference TRBV18 and TRBJ2-7 gives the full variable domain: NAGVMQNPRHLVRRRGQEARLRCSPMKGHSHVYWYRQLPEEGLKFMVYLQKENIIDESGMPKERFSAEFPKEGPSILRIQQVVRGDSAAYFCASSPAGKYEQYFGPGTRLTVT.

The CDR3, as DNA: TGTGCCAGCAGTTACTCTCGGGCAGGGAGGCAGGAGACCCAGTACTTC. It codes for CASSYSRAGRQETQYF. This chain links TRBV6-6 with TRBJ2-5, with D maybe TRBD2 (6 bases). The CDR3 has 16 amino acids. V dropped 0 bases and J dropped 5 bases, with 16 bases sitting between them. The germline V gene has CDR1 MNHNY and CDR2 SVGAGI (reference sequence).

This chain links TRBV12-5 with TRBJ1-1; D gene uncertain. Trimming left V 2 bases short and J 11 bases short, with 6 bases between. This CDR3 region has 10 residues. Germline assignment: CDR1 LGHNT and CDR2 FRNRAP. The CDR3 loop is CASGLPPAFF. CDR3 sequence (DNA): TGTGCTAGTGGTTTGCCCCCGGCTTTCTTT.

The chain carries TRBV28 and TRBJ1-6; 8 nucleotides line up with TRBD1. This CDR3 is built from 16 residues. CDR1 MDHEN and CDR2 SYDVKM come from the germline V gene. The V and J ends lost 1 base and 8 bases, in that order; junction bases with no gene match: 7. The CDR3 protein is CASSLLGQGADSPLHF. CDR3 nucleotide sequence: TGTGCCAGCAGTTTATTGGGGCAGGGGGCGGATTCACCCCTCCACTTT. Full variable domain (remainder filled in from reference TRBV28 and TRBJ1-6): DVKVTQSSRYLVKRTGEKVFLECVQDMDHENMFWYRQDPGLGLRLIYFSYDVKMKEKGDIPEGYSVSREKKERFSLILESASTNQTSMYLCASSLLGQGADSPLHFGNGTRLTVT.

The chain uses TRBV10-3 and TRBJ2-1, with 9 bases that match TRBD2. Germline V CDR1 and CDR2: ENHRY, SYGVKD. There are 14 residues in the CDR3. This CDR3 is CVNSRSGGYNEQFF. The CDR3 DNA is TGTGTCAACTCGAGAAGCGGGGGGTATAATGAGCAGTTCTTC.

This clonotype was seen a few times. The CDR3 DNA reads as TGTGCCAGCAGTCCCGGGAACCGGGGCTACGAGCAGTACTTC. It specifies CASSPGNRGYEQYF. The chain combines TRBV7-2 with TRBJ2-5, with a tentative D call TRBD2 (5 bases). TRBJ2-7 explains the end of the DNA better; the J call may be wrong. From germline, CDR1 is SGHTA and CDR2 FQGNSA. This CDR3 is 14 amino acids long.

Only one count was recorded for this clonotype. The chain has TRBV27 and TRBJ1-4; D gene unclear. Trimming took off 7 bases at V and 4 bases at J, with 13 bases between the two ends. The germline gives CDR1 MNHEY, CDR2 SMNVEV (reference sequence). The CDR3 runs 14 residues. In nucleotides, the CDR3 is TGTGCCAGCAAGCTAGGGTACCATAATGAAAAACTGTTTTTT. This sequence encodes CASKLGYHNEKLFF.

This clonotype came up a few times. The chain joins TRBV7-2 to TRBJ2-7; weak D call: TRBD1 (6 bases). This CDR3 spans 14 amino acids. Germline V CDR1 and CDR2: SGHTA, FQGNSA. Deletions cut 3 bases from V and 2 bases from J, with 11 bases between. This chain's CDR3 is CASSLGHSPYEQYF. CDR3 coding DNA: TGTGCCAGCAGCTTGGGACATTCGCCCTACGAGCAGTACTTC.

This chain connects TRBV7-2 to TRBJ1-2; the D gene is possibly TRBD1 (6 bases). Trimming left V 5 bases short and J 5 bases short, with 12 bases between. The germline gives CDR1 SGHTA, CDR2 FQGNSA. CDR3 length: 13 amino acids. The CDR3 loop is CASSGLRGYGYTF. The CDR3 DNA is TGTGCCAGCAGCGGATTAAGGGGGTATGGCTACACCTTC.

The chain couples TRBV10-3 to TRBJ2-3; 8 nucleotides line up with TRBD1. V gave up 2 bases and J gave up 4 bases; unmatched junction bases: 14. Germline loops: CDR1 ENHRY, CDR2 SYGVKD. The CDR3 extends over 18 amino acids. DNA of the CDR3: TGTGCCATCAGTGAGCCTAGATGGGGACAGGAGACCTCAGATACGCAGTATTTT. Translated, it gives CAISEPRWGQETSDTQYF.

J is TRBJ2-1 and V is TRBV20-1, with 11 positions matching TRBD2. This CDR3 region has 17 residues. Unmatched junction bases numbered 10, after V lost 6 bases and J lost 0 bases. CDR1 is DFQATT and CDR2 is SNEGSKA in the germline V gene (reference sequence). The CDR3 reads CSAPGPSGGHSYNEQFF. The CDR3 DNA is TGCAGTGCCCCGGGTCCTAGCGGGGGGCACTCCTACAATGAGCAGTTCTTC.

This clonotype was recorded a few times. V usage is TRBV5-6 and J usage is TRBJ2-5, with TRBD1 as a possible D gene (5 bases). The length of the CDR3 is 12 residues. The V gene lost 7 bases and the J gene lost 2 bases, with 9 bases spanning the gap. The germline CDR1 and CDR2 sequences are SGHDT and YYEEEE. The CDR3 is CASGNRQETQYF. CDR3 in DNA: TGTGCCAGCGGGAACAGGCAAGAGACCCAGTACTTC.

This clonotype was seen more than once but under ten times. This chain links TRBV20-1 with TRBJ2-5; weak D call: TRBD1 (5 bases). Trimming removed 5 bases from V and 2 bases from J, with 15 bases in between. In germline, CDR1 is DFQATT, CDR2 SNEGSKA (reference sequence). The CDR3 extends over 14 amino acids. The CDR3 spells CSARQGLAQETQYF. In DNA, the CDR3 is TGCAGTGCTCGCCAGGGTTTAGCACAAGAGACCCAGTACTTC.

This chain links TRBV29-1 with TRBJ1-1; D remains unclear. Germline CDR1 is SQVTM and CDR2 is ANQGSEA. V shed 7 bases and J shed 2 bases, with 8 bases lying between them. This CDR3 has 11 amino acids. CDR3 loop: CSGRTNTEAFF. DNA of the CDR3: TGCAGCGGGAGGACTAACACTGAAGCTTTCTTT. Using reference TRBV29-1 and TRBJ1-1 for the parts outside the CDR3, the full variable domain is SAVISQKPSRDICQRGTSLTIQCQVDSQVTMMFWYRQQPGQSLTLIATANQGSEATYESGFVIDKFPISRPNLTFSTLTVSNMSPEDSSIYLCSGRTNTEAFFGQGTRLTVV.

The rearrangement links TRBV20-1 to TRBJ2-1; TRBD2 matches 13 bases. The J segment lost 7 bases and the V segment lost 5 bases, leaving 2 bases of the junction unmatched. The germline CDR1 and CDR2 sequences are DFQATT and SNEGSKA (reference sequence). This CDR3 spans 13 amino acids. Here the CDR3 DNA reads TGCAGTGCTGGACTAGCGGGGGCAAATGAGCAGTTCTTC. Translating it yields CSAGLAGANEQFF.